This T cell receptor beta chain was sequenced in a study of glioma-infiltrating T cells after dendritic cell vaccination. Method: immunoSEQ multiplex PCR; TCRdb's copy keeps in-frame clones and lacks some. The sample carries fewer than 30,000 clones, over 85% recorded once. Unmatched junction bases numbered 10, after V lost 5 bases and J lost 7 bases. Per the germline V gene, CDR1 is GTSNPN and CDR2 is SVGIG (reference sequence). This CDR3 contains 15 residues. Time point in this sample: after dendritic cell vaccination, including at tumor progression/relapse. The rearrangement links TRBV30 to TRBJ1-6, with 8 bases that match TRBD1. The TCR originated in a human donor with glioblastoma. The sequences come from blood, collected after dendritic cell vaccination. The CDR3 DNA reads TGTGCCTGGCCCAGCCCTGGACAGGGAAATTCACCCCTCCACTTT. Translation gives CAWPSPGQGNSPLHF.